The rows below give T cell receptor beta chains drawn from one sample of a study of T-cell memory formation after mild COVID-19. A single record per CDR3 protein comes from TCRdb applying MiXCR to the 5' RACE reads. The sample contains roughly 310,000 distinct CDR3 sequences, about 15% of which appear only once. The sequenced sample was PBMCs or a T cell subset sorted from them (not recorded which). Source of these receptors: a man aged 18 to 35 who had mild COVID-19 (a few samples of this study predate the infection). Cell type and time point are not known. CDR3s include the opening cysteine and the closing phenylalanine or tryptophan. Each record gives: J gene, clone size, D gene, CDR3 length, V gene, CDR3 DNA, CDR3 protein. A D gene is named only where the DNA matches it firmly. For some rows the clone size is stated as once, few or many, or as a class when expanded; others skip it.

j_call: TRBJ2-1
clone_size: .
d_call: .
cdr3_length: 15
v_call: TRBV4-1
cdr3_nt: TGCGCCAGCAGCCCCGTGGGGGGGGGCCTAAATGAGCAGTTCTTC
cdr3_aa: CASSPVGGGLNEQFF

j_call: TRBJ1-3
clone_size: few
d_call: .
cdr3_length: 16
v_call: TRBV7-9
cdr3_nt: TGTGCCAGCAGCTTAGCGCTAATAGGGATTTCGGACACCATATATTTT
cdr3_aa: CASSLALIGISDTIYF

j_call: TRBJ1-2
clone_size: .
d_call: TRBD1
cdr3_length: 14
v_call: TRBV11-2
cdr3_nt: TGTGCCAGCAGCGCGGACAGGGGCCACTATGGCTACACCTTC
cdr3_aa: CASSADRGHYGYTF

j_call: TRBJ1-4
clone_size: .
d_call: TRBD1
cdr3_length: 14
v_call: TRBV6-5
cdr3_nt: TGTGCCAGCAGCTACGGGACAGGGAGGGAAAAACTGTTTTTT
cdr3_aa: CASSYGTGREKLFF

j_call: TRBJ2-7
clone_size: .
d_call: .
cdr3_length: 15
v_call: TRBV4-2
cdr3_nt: TGTGCCAGCAGCCCTCGACAGGCCAGCTCCTACGAGCAGTACTTC
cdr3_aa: CASSPRQASSYEQYF

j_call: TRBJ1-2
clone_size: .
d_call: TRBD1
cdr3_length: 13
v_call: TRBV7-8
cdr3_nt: TGTGCCAGCACCGACGGGACAGGGGATGGCTACACCTTC
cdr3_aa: CASTDGTGDGYTF

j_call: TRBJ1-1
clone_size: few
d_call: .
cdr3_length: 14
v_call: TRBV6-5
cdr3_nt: TGTGCCAGCAGCCGGGGGAGAGGGGGCACTGAAGCTTTCTTT
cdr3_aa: CASSRGRGGTEAFF

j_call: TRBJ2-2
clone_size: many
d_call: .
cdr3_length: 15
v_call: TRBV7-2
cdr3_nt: TGTGCCAGCAGCTTAAATACGGGCTGGACCGGGGAGCTGTTTTTT
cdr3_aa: CASSLNTGWTGELFF

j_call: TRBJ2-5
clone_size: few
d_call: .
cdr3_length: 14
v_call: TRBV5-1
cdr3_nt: TGCGCCAGCAGCTTGGGGTCCAGGGAAGAGACCCAGTACTTC
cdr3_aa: CASSLGSREETQYF

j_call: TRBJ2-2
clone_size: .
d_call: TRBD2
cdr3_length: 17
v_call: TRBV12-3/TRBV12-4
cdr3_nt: TGTGCCAGCACCTCACTAGCGGGGGGGGTGAACACCGGGGAGCTGTTTTTT
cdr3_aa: CASTSLAGGVNTGELFF

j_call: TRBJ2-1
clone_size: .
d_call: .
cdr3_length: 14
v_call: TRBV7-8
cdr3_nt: TGTGCCAGCAGCTTATCAGCGGGTGGAAATGAGCAGTTCTTC
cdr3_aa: CASSLSAGGNEQFF

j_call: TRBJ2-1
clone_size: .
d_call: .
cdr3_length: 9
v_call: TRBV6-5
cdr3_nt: TGTGTCGGAGGGGAAGGGGAGTTCTTC
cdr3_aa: CVGGEGEFF

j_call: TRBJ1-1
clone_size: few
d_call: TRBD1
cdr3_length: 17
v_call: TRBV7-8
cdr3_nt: TGTGCCAGCAGCTTAATTACCGGACAGGTTGGCGGCACTGAAGCTTTCTTT
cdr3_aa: CASSLITGQVGGTEAFF

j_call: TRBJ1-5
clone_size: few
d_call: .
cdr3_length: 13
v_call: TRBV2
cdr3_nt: TGTGCCAGCCTTTACAGGGCGGGCCAGCCCCAGCATTTT
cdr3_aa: CASLYRAGQPQHF

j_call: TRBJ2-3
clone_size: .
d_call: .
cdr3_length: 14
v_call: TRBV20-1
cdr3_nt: TGCAGTGCTAGAGAGGCTAGCATCACAGATACGCAGTATTTT
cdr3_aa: CSAREASITDTQYF

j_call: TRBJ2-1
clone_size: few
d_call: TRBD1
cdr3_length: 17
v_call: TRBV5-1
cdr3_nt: TGCGCCAGCAGCCCCAGTCCCGGGACAGGAACCTACAATGAGCAGTTCTTC
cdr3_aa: CASSPSPGTGTYNEQFF

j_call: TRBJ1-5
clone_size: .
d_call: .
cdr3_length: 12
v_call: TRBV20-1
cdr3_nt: TGCAGTGCCAGGGACGTCGTCGAGCCCCAGCATTTT
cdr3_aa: CSARDVVEPQHF

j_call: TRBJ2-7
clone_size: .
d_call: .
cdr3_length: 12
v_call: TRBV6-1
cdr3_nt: TGTGCCAGCAGTGCACAGGGTTACGAGCAGTACTTC
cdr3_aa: CASSAQGYEQYF

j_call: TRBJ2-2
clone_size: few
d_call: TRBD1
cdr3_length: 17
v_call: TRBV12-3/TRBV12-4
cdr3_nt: TGTGCCAGCAGAAATCTTCCGGGACAGGGGGTGTTCGGGGAGCTGTTTTTT
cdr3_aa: CASRNLPGQGVFGELFF

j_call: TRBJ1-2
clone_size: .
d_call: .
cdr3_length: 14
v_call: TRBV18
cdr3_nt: TGTGCCAGCTCACCACTCCCGACCGACTATGGCTACACCTTC
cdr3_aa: CASSPLPTDYGYTF

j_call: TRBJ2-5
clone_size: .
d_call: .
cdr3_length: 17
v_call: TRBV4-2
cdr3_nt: TGTGCCAGCAGCCAAATAATAGCCGGGGGGCCGGTAGAGACCCAGTACTTC
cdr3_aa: CASSQIIAGGPVETQYF

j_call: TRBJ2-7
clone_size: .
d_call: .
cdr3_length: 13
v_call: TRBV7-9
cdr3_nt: TGTGCCAGCACCGAGGCTAGCTCCTACGAGCAGTACTTC
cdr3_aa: CASTEASSYEQYF

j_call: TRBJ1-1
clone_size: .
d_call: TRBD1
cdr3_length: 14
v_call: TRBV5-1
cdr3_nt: TGCGCCAGCAGCTCGGGGACAGGGCCCACTGAAGCTTTCTTT
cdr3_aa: CASSSGTGPTEAFF

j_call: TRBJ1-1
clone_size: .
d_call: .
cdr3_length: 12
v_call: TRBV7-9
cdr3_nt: TGTGCCAGCAGCCCGGTAAGGACTGAAGCTTTCTTT
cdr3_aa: CASSPVRTEAFF

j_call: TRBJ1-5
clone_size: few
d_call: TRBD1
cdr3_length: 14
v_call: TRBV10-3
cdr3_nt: TGTGCCATCAGTGACCGGGACAGGGTTACGCCCCAGCATTTT
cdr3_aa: CAISDRDRVTPQHF

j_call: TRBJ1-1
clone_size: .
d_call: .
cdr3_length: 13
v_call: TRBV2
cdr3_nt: TGTGCCAGCAGCCCCAGGGTGAGGTCTGAAGCTTTCTTT
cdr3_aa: CASSPRVRSEAFF

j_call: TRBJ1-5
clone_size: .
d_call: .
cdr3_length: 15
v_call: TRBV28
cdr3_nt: TGTGCCAGCAGTCTCCTGGGGGGCGCTGGGCAGCCCCAGCATTTT
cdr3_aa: CASSLLGGAGQPQHF

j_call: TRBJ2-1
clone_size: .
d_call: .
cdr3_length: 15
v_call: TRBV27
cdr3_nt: TGTGCCAGCAGTTTATCGGGAGGAAGAACGGATGAGCAGTTCTTC
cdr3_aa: CASSLSGGRTDEQFF

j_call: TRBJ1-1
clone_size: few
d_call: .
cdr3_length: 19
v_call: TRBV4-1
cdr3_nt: TGCGCCAGCAGCCAAGCGTTTTTGTCGACAGGCGAAATGAACACTGAAGCTTTCTTT
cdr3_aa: CASSQAFLSTGEMNTEAFF

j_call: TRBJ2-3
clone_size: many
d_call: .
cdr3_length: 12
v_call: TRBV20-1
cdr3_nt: TGCAGTGCTGGGGGCTACACGGATACGCAGTATTTT
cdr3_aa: CSAGGYTDTQYF

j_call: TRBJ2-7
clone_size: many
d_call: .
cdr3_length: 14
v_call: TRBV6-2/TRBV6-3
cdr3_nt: TGTGCCAGCAGTACGCTCACAGGGTTCTACGAGCAGTACTTC
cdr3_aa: CASSTLTGFYEQYF

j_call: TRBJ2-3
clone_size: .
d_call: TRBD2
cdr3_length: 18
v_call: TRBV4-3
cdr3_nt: TGCGCCAGCAGCCAAGCGGGACTAGCGGGGGGAATCACAGATACGCAGTATTTT
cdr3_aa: CASSQAGLAGGITDTQYF

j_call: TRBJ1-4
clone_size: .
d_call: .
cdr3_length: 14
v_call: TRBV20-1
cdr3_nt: TGCAGTGCCAGAACCGGGACGGAAAATGAAAAACTGTTTTTT
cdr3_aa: CSARTGTENEKLFF

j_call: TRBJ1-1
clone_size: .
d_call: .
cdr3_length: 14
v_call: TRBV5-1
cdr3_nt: TGCGCCAGCAGCGGCCCGGGGCCGGGGACTGAAGCTTTCTTT
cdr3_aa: CASSGPGPGTEAFF

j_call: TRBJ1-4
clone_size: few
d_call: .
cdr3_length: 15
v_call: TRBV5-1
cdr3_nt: TGCGCCAGCAGCTTGGACAGTACAACTAATGAAAAACTGTTTTTT
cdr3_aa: CASSLDSTTNEKLFF

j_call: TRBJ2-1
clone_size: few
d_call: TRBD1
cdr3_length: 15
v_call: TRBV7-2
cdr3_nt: TGTGCCAGCAGCCGGGGACAGGGGGCGTCGGATGAGCAGTTCTTC
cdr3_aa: CASSRGQGASDEQFF

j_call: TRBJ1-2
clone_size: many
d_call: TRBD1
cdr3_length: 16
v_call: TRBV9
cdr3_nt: TGTGCCAGCAGCGTAGACCCACAGGGGCCTCGACCTGGCTACACCTTC
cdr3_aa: CASSVDPQGPRPGYTF

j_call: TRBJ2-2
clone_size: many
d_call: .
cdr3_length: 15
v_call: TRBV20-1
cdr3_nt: TGCAGTGCTAGAGCGCAGGGGATCGGGGCCGGGGAGCTGTTTTTT
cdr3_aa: CSARAQGIGAGELFF

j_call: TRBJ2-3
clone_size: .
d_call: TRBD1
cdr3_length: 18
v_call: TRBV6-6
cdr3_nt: TGTGCCAGCAGTTTTAGACAGGCGGGGGACAGGGGCACAGATACGCAGTATTTT
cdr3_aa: CASSFRQAGDRGTDTQYF